This TCR beta chain originates from a study of CXCR3-negative and CXCR3-positive naive CD8 T cells. Looking at the study overall: For each library, about 1.5 +/- 0.3 million TRB reads were obtained, about 135 million in total. Whole-study results and caveats: Hydrophobicity of TRB CDR3s was greater in CXCR3-positive naive cells than in CXCR3-negative naive cells. Expression of CXCR3 was partially reduced after cryopreservation, and fresh PBMCs were used in most assays. Naive CXCR3-negative and CXCR3-positive cells had similar TRBV-TRBJ usage; memory differed.

Note on this clonotype: The antigen is undetermined.

Cells that were CD45RO-CCR7+CD27+CD95- constituted naive CD8+ T cells. This CDR3 is 14 amino acids long. The germline V gene has CDR1 MNHEY and CDR2 SMNVEV (reference sequence). Preparation of TRB cDNA libraries relied on 5' RACE carrying UMI labels. TCRdb reprocessed the 5' RACE reads, with one entry per CDR3 protein and no DNA. Its table records about 130,000 distinct CDR3 sequences. The sequenced material came from naive CXCR3+ CD8+ T cells from blood. As to subset: CD45RO-CCR7+CD27+CD95- naive CD8+ T cells expressing CXCR3 (TNR3+). The genes are TRBV27 and TRBJ2-7. The receptor comes from a human donor in good health. Some clones in this sample may be carry-over from other donors' samples. The CDR3 spells CASSLIGDAYEQYF.